One and the same sample provided the 10 T cell receptor beta chains below, sequenced in a study of PD-L1 blockade in urothelial cancer. Data came from immunoSEQ multiplex PCR; TCRdb stores just in-frame clones and leaves some out. The table lists 50,000 or so clones, more than 75% of them singletons. Time point denoted: peripheral blood 6 weeks after treatment start. Sequences were derived from PBMCs, sampled around atezolizumab (anti-PD-L1) treatment. The receptors derive from a man aged 60 to 75 with urothelial cancer.

This chain links TRBV18 with TRBJ2-7, with 7 bases identical to TRBD1. The CDR3 sequence is 14 residues long. V was pared by 3 bases and J by 5 bases, with 7 bases of the junction left unmatched. Germline lookup yields CDR1 KGHSH and CDR2 LQKENI. The CDR3 DNA follows: TGTGCCAGCTCACCGCCTAAGGACAGGCACGAGCAGTACTTC. It specifies CASSPPKDRHEQYF.

The chain recombines TRBV19 with TRBJ1-2, with a possible D match to TRBD1 (5 bases). V lost 9 bases, J lost 4 bases, and 24 bases lay in between. Per the germline V gene, CDR1 is LNHDA and CDR2 is SQIVND (reference sequence). The CDR3 has 16 amino acids. This CDR3 reads CASNPTRQSSLYGYTF. In DNA form, the CDR3 reads TGTGCCAGCAATCCAACGAGACAGTCGTCGCTCTATGGCTACACCTTC.

The J gene is TRBJ2-3, the V gene TRBV18; 7 bases fit TRBD1. The CDR3 totals 15 residues. The V segment lost 8 bases and the J segment 1 base; nucleotides outside the gene matches: 9. The germline gives CDR1 KGHSH, CDR2 LQKENI. This chain's CDR3 is CASLIGGRGTDTQYF. As DNA, the CDR3 is TGTGCCAGCCTAATAGGGGGCAGGGGCACAGATACGCAGTATTTT.

The chain has TRBV7-2 and TRBJ2-5; TRBD2 matches at 12 bases. Germline CDR1 SGHTA, CDR2 FQGNSA. Trimming at V came to 8 bases and at J to 1 base, leaving 2 bases not matched to a gene. The CDR3 totals 14 residues. CDR3 nucleotides: TGTGCCAGCGGACTAGCGGGGACCCAAGAGACCCAGTACTTC. Amino acid sequence: CASGLAGTQETQYF.

The V gene is TRBV6-5, the J gene TRBJ2-3; maybe TRBD1 (6 bases). V gave up 2 bases and J gave up 0 bases, with 9 bases separating them. CDR3 length equals 15 residues. CDR1 is MNHEY and CDR2 is SVGAGI in the germline V gene. The CDR3 spells CASSYTGQSTDTQYF. CDR3 coding DNA: TGTGCCAGCAGTTACACCGGACAGAGCACAGATACGCAGTATTTT.

V is TRBV18 and J is TRBJ1-4; TRBD1 matches 10 bases. Per germline, CDR1 KGHSH and CDR2 LQKENI. The J segment lost 7 bases and the V segment lost 2 bases, leaving 7 bases of the junction unmatched. The CDR3 runs 16 residues. The CDR3 protein is CASSPRQGATGEKLFF. Written as DNA, the CDR3 is TGTGCCAGCTCACCAAGACAGGGGGCGACCGGTGAAAAACTGTTTTTT.

This chain joins TRBV7-6 and TRBJ1-1; weak D call: TRBD1 (6 bases). CDR3 length: 14 amino acids. Germline V gene data show CDR1 as SGHVS and CDR2 as FNYEAQ. The V end lost 4 bases, the J end lost 4 bases, and 13 bases lay between the germline ends. As DNA, the CDR3 is TGTGCCAGCAGCTCACGAGGGGGTACCACTGAAGCTTTCTTT. As protein: CASSSRGGTTEAFF.

J is TRBJ2-2 and V is TRBV11-3; D ambiguous. Trimming shortened V by 6 bases and J by 0 bases, and 8 bases separated the two germline ends. The CDR3 has 14 residues. Germline V gives CDR1 SGHNT, CDR2 YENEEA. The CDR3 DNA reads as TGTGCCAGCAGATACCTAGCGAACACCGGGGAGCTGTTTTTT. It is translated as CASRYLANTGELFF.

The rearrangement uses TRBV5-1 and TRBJ2-1; TRBD2 matches at 14 bases. The CDR3 runs 15 residues. Germline V gene sequence: CDR1 SGHRS, CDR2 YFSETQ. Germline trimming cut 4 bases from V and 5 bases from J; bases unmatched to any gene: 2. CDR3 nucleotide sequence: TGCGCCAGCAGCCTGGGACTAGCGGGGGACAATGAGCAGTTCTTC. Protein product: CASSLGLAGDNEQFF. The complete variable domain, with remaining parts taken from reference TRBV5-1 and TRBJ2-1, reads KAGVTQTPRYLIKTRGQQVTLSCSPISGHRSVSWYQQTPGQGLQFLFEYFSETQRNKGNFPGRFSGRQFSNSRSEMNVSTLELGDSALYLCASSLGLAGDNEQFFGPGTRLTVL.

This sequence joins TRBV7-8 and TRBJ2-1; 15 bases are a match to TRBD2. After removal of 1 base from V and 8 bases from J, the junction contained 6 bases not matched to a gene. The CDR3 extends over 17 amino acids. Germline V gene sequence: CDR1 SGHVS, CDR2 FQNEAQ. The CDR3, as DNA: TGTGCCAGCAGCTTAGTCGGACTAGCGGGGGGGGAGGATGAGCAGTTCTTC. This codes for CASSLVGLAGGEDEQFF.